The T cell receptor (beta chain) under discussion was sequenced for a study of T cells in Graves' hyperthyroidism and ophthalmopathy. Study findings and constraints: The model predicted ophthalmopathy a median around seven months before onset.

The TCR beta CDR3 regions underwent amplification using RNA transcripts as the source. The HTBI primer set drove a first-round RT-PCR of the TCR CDR3. MiXCR, applied by TCRdb to the multiplex PCR reads, yields one record per CDR3 protein. The data contain 300,000 to 400,000 distinct CDR3 sequences, 15% to 20% of them singletons. With respect to this clonotype: The antigen is unknown.

This receptor was taken from a woman aged 50 to 65 with Graves' hyperthyroidism. Sequencing was done on a sample of blood.

CDR3 sequence: CATSGEGQGRDYGYTF. In DNA, the CDR3 is TGTGCCACCAGCGGGGAAGGACAGGGAAGGGACTATGGCTACACCTTC. The rearrangement links TRBV24-1 to TRBJ1-2, with 8 nucleotides matching TRBD1. CDR1 is KGHDR and CDR2 is SFDVKD in the germline V gene. The CDR3 loop spans 16 amino acids. V shed 7 bases and J 3 bases; nucleotides not matched to a gene: 12.